The 12 T cell receptor beta chains below all came from one sample that was sequenced in a study of identical twins. TCRdb recomputed calls from the 5' RACE reads with MiXCR, one row per CDR3 protein. The sample consists of 200,000 to 250,000 distinct CDR3 sequences, under 8.5% of them appearing once. In addition, the sample was reused for a study of T cells expressing NK-cell markers.

The sample was CD8+ T cells sorted from blood. Receptor source: a woman aged 18 to 35 in good health.

The rearrangement links TRBV14 to TRBJ2-5; 13 bases are a match to TRBD2. The CDR3 sequence is 20 residues long. V lost 4 bases to trimming and J lost 2 bases; unmatched junction nucleotides: 16. Germline lookup yields CDR1 SGHDN and CDR2 FVKESK. CDR3: CASSRKIPGTSGDDQETQYF. CDR3 coding DNA: TGTGCCAGCAGCCGCAAAATCCCCGGGACTAGCGGGGACGATCAAGAGACCCAGTACTTC.

This clonotype was observed a few times. The V gene is TRBV7-2, the J gene TRBJ2-7; no firm D call. Germline CDR1 and CDR2: SGHTA and FQGNSA. The CDR3 spans 11 residues. V lost 8 bases and J 3 bases, leaving 8 bases between the germline ends. CDR3 region: CASLTGYEQYF. In DNA, the CDR3 is TGTGCCAGCTTGACCGGCTACGAGCAGTACTTC.

The rearrangement uses TRBV15 and TRBJ2-7; D remains ambiguous. V was trimmed by 0 bases and J by 3 bases, leaving 12 bases between them. The germline CDR1 and CDR2 sequences are LNHNV and YYDKDF (reference sequence). The CDR3 spans 15 residues. The CDR3 reads CATSRDTGPSYEQYF. Written as DNA, the CDR3 is TGTGCCACCAGCAGAGATACTGGGCCCAGCTACGAGCAGTACTTC.

This sequence joins TRBV3-1 and TRBJ2-1; 10 nucleotides agree with TRBD2. The ends lost 5 bases at V and 9 bases at J; junction bases unmatched: 1. The CDR3 totals 12 residues. Germline values: CDR1 LGHDT, CDR2 YNNKEL (reference sequence). The CDR3 loop is CASSGLAAEQFF. In DNA form, the CDR3 reads TGTGCCAGCAGCGGACTAGCGGCTGAGCAGTTCTTC.

This clonotype occurred a few times. The chain recombines TRBV6-2 or TRBV6-3 with TRBJ2-1; no clear D gene. Germline CDR1 MNHEY, CDR2 SVGEGT. CDR3 length equals 11 residues. V lost 7 bases and J 7 bases, leaving 8 bases between the germline ends. The CDR3 loop is CASTWGNEQFF. DNA for the CDR3: TGTGCCAGCACCTGGGGAAATGAGCAGTTCTTC.

Only a few counts were recorded for this clonotype. The chain links TRBV15 to TRBJ1-1, with a weak D call TRBD1 (5 bases). The CDR3 runs to 15 residues. The V gene's germline CDR1 is LNHNV and CDR2 YYDKDF (reference sequence). V lost 5 bases, J lost 1 base, and 14 bases lay in between. CDR3 nucleotide sequence: TGTGCCACCAGCCCCCACTGGGGACGGAACACTGAAGCTTTCTTT. Translation: CATSPHWGRNTEAFF.

This clonotype came up many times. The chain links TRBV10-2 to TRBJ1-6, with a possible D match to TRBD1 (6 bases). Germline V gene sequence: CDR1 WSHSY, CDR2 SAAADI. The CDR3 has 13 residues. V was cut by 7 bases and J by 9 bases, with 13 bases left in between. CDR3: CASMTGSSSPLHF. CDR3 DNA sequence: TGCGCCAGCATGACAGGTTCGAGTTCACCCCTCCACTTT.

The gene calls are TRBV11-2 and TRBJ2-3; D unclear. The germline CDR1 and CDR2 sequences are SGHAT and FQNNGV. The CDR3 extends over 15 amino acids. Trimming left V 1 base short and J 4 bases short, with 12 bases between. The CDR3 nucleotides read TGTGCCAGCAGCTTAGCCGGTGGGATGGCAGATACGCAGTATTTT. Translation: CASSLAGGMADTQYF.

This clonotype has at least ten counts. The rearrangement joins TRBV2 to TRBJ1-1; D uncertain. The CDR3 consists of 12 residues. Between the trimmed V and J ends, which lost 4 bases and 0 bases, there was a span of 3 bases. Germline V gene sequence: CDR1 SNHLY, CDR2 FYNNEI. CDR3 in DNA: TGTGCCAGCAGTGCTGTGAACACTGAAGCTTTCTTT. This translates into CASSAVNTEAFF.

This clonotype was seen a handful of times. This chain links TRBV12-3 or TRBV12-4 with TRBJ1-6; 9 bases align to TRBD1. The CDR3 extends over 15 amino acids. The V segment lost 0 bases and the J segment 6 bases; nucleotides outside the gene matches: 0. CDR3 nucleotides: TGTGCCAGCAGTTTAGCGGGACAGGGTAATTCACCCCTCCACTTT. As protein: CASSLAGQGNSPLHF.

This clonotype was seen once. This chain links TRBV7-9 with TRBJ2-5, with 7 positions matching TRBD1. Losses at the gene ends were 7 bases for V and 3 bases for J; bases not matched to a gene: 2. The CDR3 runs to 12 residues. CDR1 SEHNR and CDR2 FQNEAQ come from the germline V gene (reference sequence). The CDR3 spells CASTGTEETQYF. CDR3 in DNA: TGTGCCAGCACCGGGACAGAAGAGACCCAGTACTTC.

There are a few counts of this clonotype. The V gene is TRBV20-1, the J gene TRBJ1-3; 8 bases agree with TRBD1. The CDR3 extends over 15 amino acids. Trimming cost V 3 bases and J 4 bases; bases outside gene matches: 8. Germline V gives CDR1 DFQATT, CDR2 SNEGSKA (reference sequence). CDR3: CSASMTRGPGNTIYF. CDR3 coding DNA: TGCAGTGCTAGCATGACCAGGGGGCCCGGAAACACCATATATTTT.